This TCR beta chain was observed in a study of T cells after yellow fever vaccination. Whole-study context: Preparation used SMART-Seq v4 Ultra Low Input for the low-cell-number fractions.

One entry per CDR3 protein results from TCRdb running MiXCR on the 5' RACE reads. The data hold about 370,000 distinct CDR3 sequences, with roughly 10% observed a single time. The length of the CDR3 is 16 residues. V shed 2 bases and J shed 0 bases, with 12 bases lying between them. Germline values: CDR1 SGHDN, CDR2 FVKESK. There are a few counts of this clonotype. The antigen is not known. Study-wide points: Booster samples showed a return of most primary-vaccination clones (roughly 96% CD4, approximately 90% CD8). Abundant clonotypes from the bulk population could contaminate FACS-sorted repertoires. The secondary T-cell response peaked on day 5, not day 15, but was weaker.

The chain carries TRBV14 and TRBJ2-3; D is undetermined. This TCR was sampled from a man aged 18 to 35 who received the YFV17D yellow fever vaccine. The material was PBMCs, obtained on the day of the first yellow fever vaccination. CDR3 sequence: CASSQIGRPSTDTQYF. In DNA, the CDR3 is TGTGCCAGCAGCCAAATCGGACGGCCAAGCACAGATACGCAGTATTTT.